These T cell receptor beta chains were read from a single sample in a study of blood T cell repertoires in COVID-19. Here immunoSEQ multiplex PCR was the method, and the copy in TCRdb shows in-frame clones only, minus some. The sample includes 150,000 or so clones, around 67% seen only once; the top ten take about 3%. What was sequenced was peripheral blood. The source of these receptors is an elderly woman with acute or convalescent COVID-19. The CDR3 runs from the conserved cysteine through the conserved F or W.

>TRBV7-6|TRBJ1-3
CASSLAPLDRFSGNTIYF
>TRBV28|TRBJ1-2
CASRVEGDGYTF
>TRBV12-3/TRBV12-4|TRBJ2-1
CASSLTHYNEQFF
>TRBV9|TRBJ1-1
CASSFGTGQDTEAFF
>TRBV20-1|TRBJ2-1
CSARDGDEQFF
>TRBV28|TRBJ1-4
CASSKDRGRGEKLFF
>TRBV3-1/TRBV3-2|TRBJ2-6
CASSHPRGSWANVLTF
>TRBV27|TRBJ2-6
CASSLSGAGANVLTF
>TRBV11-2|TRBJ2-3
CASSSYRGGGADTQYF
>TRBV29-1|TRBJ1-1
CSVSTGQGGFDFF
>TRBV5-4|TRBJ1-1
CASSDPGQGVRNTEAFF
>TRBV28|TRBJ1-5
CASSLFGVEQPQHF
>TRBV9|TRBJ2-3
CASSVLSSGTDTQYF
>TRBV28|TRBJ1-4
CASSFPPLRDRVKEKLFF
>TRBV7-9|TRBJ2-5
CASSLTGGVQETQYF
>TRBV2|TRBJ1-1
CASRNSGNTEAFF
>TRBV14|TRBJ2-1
CASSLYRGTNRNEQFF
>TRBV5-1|TRBJ2-7
CASSSGQVWSYEQYF
>TRBV29-1|TRBJ2-5
CSVSRLRQGGETQYF
>TRBV10-3|TRBJ2-6
CAISERHPGGGANVLTF
>TRBV28|TRBJ1-2
CASRRTGSSYGYTF
>TRBV5-1|TRBJ1-2
CASSLAGVDGYTF
>TRBV18|TRBJ1-6
CASSSVDRGTPLHF
>TRBV5-1|TRBJ1-2
CASSYDSYGYTF
>TRBV9|TRBJ2-3
CASSGSIGRGTDTQYF
>TRBV6-2/TRBV6-3|TRBJ1-1
CASSYVSTNTEAFF
>TRBV24-1|TRBJ1-6
CATSDSGWNSPLHF
>TRBV28|TRBJ1-1
CASSSEAGEGREAFF
>TRBV7-9|TRBJ2-2
CASSWDYTGELFF
>TRBV9|TRBJ2-4
CASSISGTGNIQYF
>TRBV6-2/TRBV6-3|TRBJ2-1
CASSFSGSYNEQFF
>TRBV3-1/TRBV3-2|TRBJ2-7
CASSSGLWEQYF
>TRBV10-3|TRBJ1-1
CAISEPSPGPNTEAFF
>TRBV6-5|TRBJ1-2
CASTPSQAGYGYTF
>TRBV24-1|TRBJ2-2
CATSDFRQGAPGELFF
>TRBV28|TRBJ2-3
CASSFPGLAHTDTQYF
>TRBV11-1|TRBJ2-1
CASSLARSSYNEQFF
>TRBV7-8|TRBJ2-1
CASSRDRFSSYNEQFF
>TRBV2|TRBJ1-2
CASRKQGNYGYTF
>TRBV3-1/TRBV3-2|TRBJ1-6
CASSQGSLPLHF
>TRBV7-9|TRBJ1-5
CASSLGGASNQPQHF
>TRBV7-6|TRBJ2-2
CASSSGLAGGTGELFF
>TRBV18|TRBJ2-7
CASSPPGGGEQYF
>TRBV3-1/TRBV3-2|TRBJ2-2
CASSQLSSGLYTGELFF
>TRBV28|TRBJ1-4
CASSFQGASTNEKLFF
>TRBV28|TRBJ1-5
CASMAGGLQPQHF
>TRBV10-2|TRBJ2-2
CASGEQGRELFF
>TRBV28|TRBJ2-5
CASSSGQGARETQYF
>TRBV2|TRBJ2-7
CASSERVVSYEQYF
>TRBV5-1|TRBJ2-1
CASSASAGGNEQFF
>TRBV28|TRBJ2-3
CASSDGGARDTQYF
>TRBV28|TRBJ2-2
CASSLQGGTGELFF
>TRBV2|TRBJ2-7
CASSDLLASYEQYF